Here is one T cell receptor (beta chain) with its context. Its antigen is undetermined. The sample belongs to a study of siplizumab effects on memory and regulatory T cells. Here immunoSEQ multiplex PCR was the method, and the copy in TCRdb shows in-frame clones only, minus some. This table holds some 120,000 clones, about 94% found once. The study, taken as a whole, reports: Proliferating siplizumab-culture Tregs lacked confirmation of suppressive function. Apparently more diverse than memory cells, naive T cells also seemed major alloresponse contributors. Alloreactive clones mapping to unstimulated subsets formed only a minor fraction.

The sample consisted of non-Treg CD4+ T cells sorted from blood. The TCR originated in a human donor in good health.

The CDR3 DNA sequence: TGTGCCAGCAGCTTAGTGCGGGGGGCTAGCACAGATACGCAGTATTTT. Translation: CASSLVRGASTDTQYF. The rearrangement uses TRBV7-9 and TRBJ2-3, with 8 bases lining up with TRBD2. Per germline, CDR1 SEHNR and CDR2 FQNEAQ (reference sequence). This CDR3 comprises 16 residues. J was trimmed by 0 bases and V by 1 base; bases with no gene match: 3.